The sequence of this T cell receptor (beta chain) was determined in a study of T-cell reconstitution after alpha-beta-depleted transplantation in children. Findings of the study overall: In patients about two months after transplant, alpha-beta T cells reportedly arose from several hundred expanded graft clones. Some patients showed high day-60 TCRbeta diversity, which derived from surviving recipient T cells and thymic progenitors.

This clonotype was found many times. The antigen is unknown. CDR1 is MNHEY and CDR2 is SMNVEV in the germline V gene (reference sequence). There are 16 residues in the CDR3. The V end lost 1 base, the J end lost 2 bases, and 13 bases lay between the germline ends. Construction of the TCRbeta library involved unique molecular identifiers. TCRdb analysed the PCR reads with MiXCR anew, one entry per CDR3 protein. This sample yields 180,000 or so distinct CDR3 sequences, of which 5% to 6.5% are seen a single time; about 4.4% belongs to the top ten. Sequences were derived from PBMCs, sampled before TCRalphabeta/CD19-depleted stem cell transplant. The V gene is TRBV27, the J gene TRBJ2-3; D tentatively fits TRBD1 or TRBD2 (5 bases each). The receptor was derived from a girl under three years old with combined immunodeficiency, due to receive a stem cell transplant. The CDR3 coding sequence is TGTGCCAGCAGTTTATTGGGACCTCGACTCACAGATACGCAGTATTTT. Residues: CASSLLGPRLTDTQYF.